The 2 T cell receptor beta chains listed next were all sequenced from one sample in a study of T-cell memory formation after mild COVID-19. TCRdb reprocessed the 5' RACE reads with MiXCR, giving one entry per CDR3 protein. The sample shows fewer than 40,000 distinct CDR3 sequences, more than 9.5% of them seen only once. Sequenced material: PBMCs or a T cell subset sorted from them (not recorded which). Receptor source: a man aged 18 to 35 who had mild COVID-19 (a few samples of this study predate the infection). Cell type and time point are not known.

Many counts were recorded for this clonotype. This rearrangement joins TRBV7-3 to TRBJ2-7; tentatively, D is TRBD1 or TRBD2 (6 bases each). There are 15 residues in the CDR3. The germline V gene encodes CDR1 SGHTA and CDR2 FQGTGA. Trimming took off 3 bases at V and 2 bases at J, with 14 bases between the two ends. The CDR3 loop reads CASSLRGGLTYEQYV. Here the CDR3 DNA reads TGTGCCAGCAGCTTGCGAGGGGGGCTGACCTACGAGCAGTACGTC.

Many counts were recorded for this clonotype. This chain connects TRBV20-1 to TRBJ1-2, with 7 bases fitting TRBD1. The trim removed 8 bases at V and 5 bases at J, leaving 5 bases unmatched. This CDR3 spans 11 amino acids. CDR1 DFQATT and CDR2 SNEGSKA come from the germline V gene (reference sequence). CDR3 protein: CSSTGEYGYTF. CDR3 DNA sequence: TGCAGTTCAACAGGGGAGTATGGCTACACCTTC.